What follows are 26 T cell receptor beta chains derived from one specimen sequenced in a study of blood T cell repertoires in COVID-19. Here immunoSEQ multiplex PCR was the method, and the copy in TCRdb shows in-frame clones only, minus some. The sample has 75,000 to 80,000 clones, about nine tenths seen once. Sequenced: peripheral blood. These receptors all stem from a human donor in a cohort sampled during active COVID-19.

This chain uses TRBV11-2 with TRBJ2-7; 14 nucleotides match TRBD2. The germline gives CDR1 SGHAT, CDR2 FQNNGV. The CDR3 is 13 residues long. The J segment lost 5 bases and the V segment lost 10 bases, leaving 4 bases of the junction unmatched. The CDR3 DNA reads TGTGCCACGTCGGGACTAGCGGGAGACGAGCAGTACTTC. Protein product: CATSGLAGDEQYF.

The chain couples TRBV29-1 to TRBJ2-3, with no clear D. Germline V CDR1 and CDR2: SQVTM, ANQGSEA. CDR3 length equals 13 residues. V lost 4 bases and J 1 base, leaving 9 bases between the germline ends. This CDR3 is CSVGHLGTDTQYF. The CDR3 DNA follows: TGCAGCGTTGGGCACCTCGGCACAGATACGCAGTATTTT.

The chain links TRBV19 to TRBJ2-5, with 8 bases fitting TRBD2. The V gene's germline CDR1 is LNHDA and CDR2 SQIVND (reference sequence). The CDR3 consists of 14 residues. The trim removed 5 bases at V and 5 bases at J, leaving 7 bases unmatched. For the CDR3, the DNA is TGTGCCAGTAGTCCTCGGACTAGCTTTGAGACCCAGTACTTC. Translated: CASSPRTSFETQYF.

CDR3 DNA sequence: TGTGCCAGCAGCTTAGTAGGCCAGGGGAATGGCTACACCTTC. Its translation is CASSLVGQGNGYTF. This chain links TRBV7-9 with TRBJ1-2, with D maybe TRBD1 (6 bases). V was clipped by 1 base and J by 6 bases, with 12 bases between them. Germline V gives CDR1 SEHNR, CDR2 FQNEAQ (reference sequence). This CDR3 contains 14 residues.

This chain connects TRBV18 to TRBJ2-7, with TRBD1 matching over 7 bases. Germline loops: CDR1 KGHSH, CDR2 LQKENI. The CDR3 totals 13 residues. After removal of 2 bases from V and 5 bases from J, the junction contained 3 bases not matched to a gene. CDR3 sequence (DNA): TGTGCCAGCTCACCAGACAGGGCCAACGAGCAGTACTTC. Amino acid sequence: CASSPDRANEQYF.

The chain is built from TRBV21-1 and TRBJ2-5; the table's D call TRBD1 went unverified against the DNA. TRBV21-1 is assigned pseudogene status. The CDR3 runs 16 residues. CDR3 sequence reads: CASSEISRGGGETQYF. The CDR3 DNA reads as TGTGCCAGCAGCGAAATCTCCAGGGGCGGCGGAGAGACCCAGTACTTC.

The rearrangement joins TRBV7-9 to TRBJ1-1; D call uncertain. V dropped 2 bases and J dropped 5 bases, with 6 bases sitting between them. Germline CDR1 reads SEHNR; CDR2 reads FQNEAQ (reference sequence). There are 12 residues in the CDR3. CDR3 protein: CASSLSQTEAFF. CDR3 nucleotides: TGTGCCAGCAGCTTATCCCAAACTGAAGCTTTCTTT.

The chain has TRBV7-8 and TRBJ2-7, with D maybe TRBD2 (6 bases). The ends were cut back, 5 bases at V and 2 bases at J, with 13 bases in the middle. Germline CDR1 is SGHVS and CDR2 is FQNEAQ. The CDR3 contains 14 residues. CDR3 region: CASSAGLNPYEQYF. The CDR3 nucleotides are TGTGCCAGCAGCGCGGGACTTAACCCCTACGAGCAGTACTTC.

This chain links TRBV19 with TRBJ1-2; no reliable D call. In germline, CDR1 is LNHDA, CDR2 SQIVND (reference sequence). There are 15 residues in the CDR3. The V gene lost 4 bases and the J gene lost 3 bases, with 15 bases spanning the gap. CDR3 sequence: CASSTQFGQDYGYTF. CDR3 nucleotide sequence: TGTGCCAGTAGTACCCAGTTTGGGCAGGACTATGGCTACACCTTC.

The chain recombines TRBV28 with TRBJ2-7, with D tentatively TRBD2 (7 bases). The CDR3 spans 14 residues. Germline CDR1 and CDR2: MDHEN and SYDVKM. Between the trimmed V and J ends, which lost 7 bases and 2 bases, there was a span of 15 bases. This chain's CDR3 is CASKLSGDTYEQYF. The CDR3, as DNA: TGTGCCAGCAAACTCAGCGGGGACACCTACGAGCAGTACTTC. The full variable domain, in which reference TRBV28 and TRBJ2-7 provide the parts outside the CDR3, is DVKVTQSSRYLVKRTGEKVFLECVQDMDHENMFWYRQDPGLGLRLIYFSYDVKMKEKGDIPEGYSVSREKKERFSLILESASTNQTSMYLCASKLSGDTYEQYFGPGTRLTVT.

V is TRBV5-1 and J is TRBJ2-7, with 7 bases lining up with TRBD2. CDR3 length: 15 amino acids. Trimming took 4 bases from V and 0 from J; bases not matched to a gene: 7. CDR1 SGHRS and CDR2 YFSETQ come from the germline V gene. The CDR3 region has the DNA TGCGCCAGCAGCCATCAGCGGGGTAGCTCCTACGAGCAGTACTTC. Its translation: CASSHQRGSSYEQYF.

J is TRBJ1-5 and V is TRBV9; D unclear. The CDR3 extends over 15 amino acids. V was shortened by 3 bases and J by 2 bases, with 12 bases between the two germline ends. Looked up from germline, CDR1 is SGDLS and CDR2 is YYNGEE. CDR3 DNA: TGTGCCAGCAGCGCGGGTCTTGTCGGCAATCAGCCCCAGCATTTT. Translating it yields CASSAGLVGNQPQHF.

The gene calls are TRBV18 and TRBJ2-7, with TRBD1 matching 9 bases. The V segment lost 3 bases and the J segment 6 bases; nucleotides outside the gene matches: 6. This CDR3 region has 14 residues. Germline V gene sequence: CDR1 KGHSH, CDR2 LQKENI. The CDR3 here is CASSPSGTGLEQYF. CDR3 bases: TGTGCCAGCTCACCGTCCGGGACAGGGCTCGAGCAGTACTTC.

This chain uses TRBV5-6 with TRBJ1-1; 7 nucleotides agree with TRBD1. Per the germline V gene, CDR1 is SGHDT and CDR2 is YYEEEE. J lost 11 bases, V lost 5 bases, and 12 bases had no gene match. The CDR3 is 13 amino acids. CDR3 bases: TGTGCCAGCAGGACTACAGGGGCGGGTCGGGCTTTCTTT. This sequence encodes CASRTTGAGRAFF.

The CDR3 nucleotides are TGTGCTAGTGCCATGATGCGGCAGGGTCTAACTGGAAACACCATATATTTT. Translating gives CASAMMRQGLTGNTIYF. V and J are TRBV12-5 and TRBJ1-3, with D maybe TRBD1 (5 bases). Per the germline V gene, CDR1 is LGHNT and CDR2 is FRNRAP. Trimming removed 7 bases from V and 2 bases from J, with 21 bases in between. The CDR3 is 17 residues long.

The chain has TRBV3-1 (or the pseudogene TRBV3-2) and TRBJ2-5; 11 nucleotides line up with TRBD2. V gave up 5 bases and J gave up 1 base; unmatched junction bases: 6. This CDR3 comprises 16 residues. The germline CDR1 and CDR2 sequences are LGHDT and YNNKEL (reference sequence). The CDR3 spells CASSGLSGRAQETQYF. Written as DNA, the CDR3 is TGTGCCAGCAGCGGCCTTAGCGGGAGGGCCCAAGAGACCCAGTACTTC.

The chain couples TRBV3-1 (or the pseudogene TRBV3-2) to TRBJ1-2; D is uncertain. This CDR3 is 14 amino acids long. Germline V gives CDR1 LGHDT, CDR2 YNNKEL (reference sequence). Trimming removed 8 bases from V and 3 bases from J, with 16 bases in between. The CDR3 here is CASSGTSADYGYTF. CDR3 nucleotide sequence: TGTGCCAGCTCCGGTACGAGTGCCGACTATGGCTACACCTTC.

This CDR3 reads CASSLGPGMGQPQHF. CDR3 in DNA: TGTGCCAGCAGCTTAGGACCAGGGATGGGTCAGCCCCAGCATTTT. This rearrangement joins TRBV7-8 to TRBJ1-5; D perhaps matches TRBD1 (5 bases). CDR3 length: 15 amino acids. V lost 1 base and J 6 bases, leaving 13 bases between the germline ends. From germline, CDR1 is SGHVS and CDR2 FQNEAQ.

This clone was counted between two and nine times. The chain carries TRBV11-2 and TRBJ2-7, with 7 bases fitting TRBD1. The CDR3 is made up of 15 amino acids. Germline CDR1 reads SGHAT; CDR2 reads FQNNGV. Trimming took 2 bases from V and 2 from J; bases not matched to a gene: 6. CDR3 in amino acids: CASSLSGTETYEQYF. CDR3 nucleotides: TGTGCCAGCAGCTTATCAGGGACAGAGACCTACGAGCAGTACTTC.

This rearrangement joins TRBV5-1 to TRBJ2-3; D remains ambiguous. Trimming took off 2 bases at V and 0 bases at J, with 4 bases between the two ends. The CDR3 contains 13 residues. CDR1 and CDR2 (germline): SGHRS, YFSETQ. CDR3 bases: TGCGCCAGCAGCTTTCAGAGCACAGATACGCAGTATTTT. Translating it yields CASSFQSTDTQYF.

V gene TRBV7-2 combines with J gene TRBJ2-1; 10 bases map to TRBD2. The V gene end was trimmed by 1 base and the J gene end by 8 bases; junction bases not matched to a gene: 8. There are 16 residues in the CDR3. Germline-derived CDR1 and CDR2 are SGHTA and FQGNSA. CDR3 region: CASSLEGLAGVDEQFF. The DNA of the CDR3 is TGTGCCAGCAGCTTAGAAGGTCTAGCGGGAGTCGATGAGCAGTTCTTC.

This clone was observed a single time. The chain joins TRBV19 to TRBJ2-1; D is undetermined. V lost 5 bases and J 3 bases, leaving 8 bases between the germline ends. The CDR3 consists of 13 residues. Germline assignment: CDR1 LNHDA and CDR2 SQIVND (reference sequence). CDR3 DNA sequence: TGTGCCAGTAGTGTTACTGACTACAATGAGCAGTTCTTC. Its protein product is CASSVTDYNEQFF.

V is TRBV18 and J is TRBJ2-7; D is ambiguous. V was clipped by 2 bases and J by 7 bases, with 15 bases between them. Germline V gives CDR1 KGHSH, CDR2 LQKENI. The CDR3 spans 14 residues. The CDR3 reads CASSPMRTPLEQYF. CDR3 nucleotide sequence: TGTGCCAGCTCACCAATGAGAACCCCCCTGGAGCAGTACTTC.

The CDR3 DNA is TGTGCCAGCAGTTCGCTAGCGGGGCGCACAGATACGCAGTATTTT. Protein: CASSSLAGRTDTQYF. The rearrangement links TRBV6-6 to TRBJ2-3; 9 bases are a match to TRBD2. The germline V gene has CDR1 MNHNY and CDR2 SVGAGI (reference sequence). The V segment lost 4 bases and the J segment 1 base; nucleotides outside the gene matches: 3. The CDR3 consists of 15 residues.

This chain connects TRBV7-6 to TRBJ2-2; D remains unclear. V was pared by 1 base and J by 0 bases, with 9 bases between. From germline, CDR1 is SGHVS and CDR2 FNYEAQ. CDR3 length equals 16 residues. In nucleotides, the CDR3 is TGTGCCAGCAGCTTAGGACTCATATCGAACACCGGGGAGCTGTTTTTT. It is translated as CASSLGLISNTGELFF.

The chain employs TRBV7-2 and TRBJ1-2; 8 bases are a match to TRBD1. The ends lost 7 bases at V and 6 bases at J; junction bases unmatched: 7. Germline CDR1 reads SGHTA; CDR2 reads FQGNSA. CDR3 size: 13 residues. The CDR3 spells CASNQDRVDGYTF. CDR3 sequence (DNA): TGTGCCAGCAACCAGGACAGGGTCGATGGCTACACCTTC.